The clone carrying this TCR beta chain was seen many times. The antigen remains undetermined. The germline gives CDR1 SEHNR, CDR2 FQNEAQ (reference sequence). Trimming took off 2 bases at V and 6 bases at J, with 14 bases between the two ends. The CDR3 has 16 residues. The sample originates from a study of T cell repertoires in cytomegalovirus infection. The wider study: Public TCR beta signatures provided an indication of both CMV infection and a matching HLA type. Study outcomes and limitations: The cumulative frequency of public TCR beta families identified carriers of CMV plus the relevant HLA. HLA-C-restricted CMV-specific TCR beta clonotypes prevailed in the ex vivo response.

Each CDR3 protein gets one entry after TCRdb re-called the reads with MiXCR. The sample holds around 170,000 distinct CDR3 sequences, approximately 15% seen once. The specimen sequenced was PBMCs. V gene TRBV7-9 combines with J gene TRBJ2-6; D perhaps matches TRBD1 (6 bases). The source is a human donor in good health (CMV status not recorded). Some clones in this sample may be carry-over from other donors' samples. In DNA form, the CDR3 reads TGTGCCAGCAGCTTAACGTTAGGGGGAAAGGCCAACGTCCTGACTTTC. Its protein product is CASSLTLGGKANVLTF.